Each of the 32 T cell receptor beta chains below was sequenced from the same sample in a study of neurological immune-mediated disorders. TCRdb called the 5' RACE reads again in MiXCR, with one record for every CDR3 protein. The sample has 45,000 or so distinct CDR3 sequences; roughly 6% are singletons. The sample taken for sequencing was CD4+ T cells from blood. Receptors were obtained from a woman aged 40 to 49 in good health.

This clonotype was seen repeatedly, ten times or more. The rearrangement links TRBV20-1 to TRBJ2-1; D is uncertain. In germline, CDR1 is DFQATT, CDR2 SNEGSKA (reference sequence). This CDR3 is built from 14 residues. Trimming shortened V by 0 bases and J by 2 bases, and 8 bases separated the two germline ends. The chain's CDR3 is CSARDPGPYNEQFF. The CDR3 DNA sequence: TGCAGTGCTAGAGACCCGGGTCCCTACAATGAGCAGTTCTTC.

This clonotype has only a few counts. This sequence joins TRBV19 and TRBJ2-2, with D tentatively TRBD1 (6 bases). Germline CDR1 LNHDA, CDR2 SQIVND (reference sequence). There are 13 residues in the CDR3. The V end lost 5 bases, the J end lost 7 bases, and 11 bases lay between the germline ends. CDR3 DNA: TGTGCCAGTAGTGACAGGTCAGGCGGGGAGCTGTTTTTT. It specifies CASSDRSGGELFF.

This clonotype was seen ten or more times. The chain carries TRBV28 and TRBJ2-3; 9 positions agree with TRBD2. With 5 bases clipped from V and 5 bases from J, the junction kept 8 bases outside the gene matches. Germline assignment: CDR1 MDHEN and CDR2 SYDVKM. The CDR3 runs 15 residues. The CDR3 is CASSNAGGQRDTQYF. In DNA form, the CDR3 reads TGTGCCAGCAGTAACGCGGGAGGGCAAAGAGATACGCAGTATTTT.

This clonotype was seen repeatedly, ten times or more. The chain links TRBV4-1 to TRBJ2-2; 8 bases agree with TRBD2. Per the germline V gene, CDR1 is MGHRA and CDR2 is YSYEKL. The CDR3 loop spans 15 amino acids. The V and J ends lost 4 bases and 9 bases, in that order; junction bases with no gene match: 10. The CDR3 coding sequence is TGCGCCAGCAGCCTGGTAGCGGGAACTCGCAGGGAGCTGTTTTTT. Protein sequence: CASSLVAGTRRELFF.

This clonotype has a count of ten or more. V gene TRBV3-1 combines with J gene TRBJ1-1; no firm D call. Germline V gives CDR1 LGHDT, CDR2 YNNKEL (reference sequence). This CDR3 is built from 14 residues. V lost 2 bases and J lost 0, with 7 bases in between. This CDR3 reads CASSQWPMNTEAFF. As DNA, the CDR3 is TGTGCCAGCAGCCAATGGCCAATGAACACTGAAGCTTTCTTT.

This clonotype was counted at least ten times. Here the CDR3 reads CASSSGPNQETQYF. CDR3 nucleotides: TGTGCCAGCAGCTCCGGACCGAACCAAGAGACCCAGTACTTC. This chain connects TRBV7-6 to TRBJ2-5; D gene ambiguous. Germline values: CDR1 SGHVS, CDR2 FNYEAQ. The V end was cut by 4 bases, the J end by 0 bases, with 9 bases between. This CDR3 is built from 14 residues.

The sample holds many counts of this clonotype. The chain has TRBV20-1 and TRBJ2-7; 10 bases map to TRBD1. CDR3 length equals 17 residues. Losses at the gene ends were 0 bases for V and 7 bases for J; bases not matched to a gene: 15. Germline V gene sequence: CDR1 DFQATT, CDR2 SNEGSKA (reference sequence). Here the CDR3 reads CSARDQEGTGALREQYF. The CDR3 bases are TGCAGTGCTAGAGATCAAGAGGGGACAGGGGCCCTCCGAGAGCAGTACTTC.

This clonotype was found many times. The chain combines TRBV7-6 with TRBJ2-5; no reliable D call. CDR1 is SGHVS, CDR2 FNYEAQ, per germline. The CDR3 covers 14 residues. Trimming pared 5 bases from V and 2 bases from J, leaving 12 bases between. The CDR3 sequence: CASSPRAAQETQYF. The CDR3 nucleotides read TGTGCCAGCAGCCCTCGGGCGGCACAAGAGACCCAGTACTTC.

This clonotype was observed many times. The genes are TRBV28 and TRBJ1-5; D is unresolved. Germline V gene sequence: CDR1 MDHEN, CDR2 SYDVKM. The CDR3 has 12 amino acids. Deletions cut 2 bases from V and 4 bases from J, with 3 bases between. The CDR3, as DNA: TGTGCCAGCAGTTTACTTAATCAGCCCCAGCATTTT. Encoded protein: CASSLLNQPQHF. Using reference TRBV28 and TRBJ1-5 for the parts outside the CDR3, the full variable domain is DVKVTQSSRYLVKRTGEKVFLECVQDMDHENMFWYRQDPGLGLRLIYFSYDVKMKEKGDIPEGYSVSREKKERFSLILESASTNQTSMYLCASSLLNQPQHFGDGTRLSIL.

This clonotype was found many times. The chain carries TRBV4-1 and TRBJ1-5; a weak D match, TRBD1 (6 bases). The CDR3 has 15 residues. Germline V gene data show CDR1 as MGHRA and CDR2 as YSYEKL. Trimming removed 1 base at V and 7 bases at J, with 14 bases between. The CDR3 DNA reads TGCGCCAGCAGCCAAGGACAGGAGAAGGGGCAGCCCCAGCATTTT. Encoded protein: CASSQGQEKGQPQHF.

This clonotype has ten or more counts. The chain uses TRBV28 and TRBJ2-5; D is unresolved. The CDR3 loop spans 12 amino acids. The germline CDR1 and CDR2 sequences are MDHEN and SYDVKM. V lost 10 bases to trimming and J lost 4 bases, with 13 bases between them. Here the CDR3 reads CATSVSLETQYF. In nucleotides, the CDR3 is TGTGCCACCTCAGTTTCCTTAGAGACCCAGTACTTC. The variable domain in full, with the rest retrieved from reference TRBV28 and TRBJ2-5, is DVKVTQSSRYLVKRTGEKVFLECVQDMDHENMFWYRQDPGLGLRLIYFSYDVKMKEKGDIPEGYSVSREKKERFSLILESASTNQTSMYLCATSVSLETQYFGPGTRLLVL.

This clonotype was seen ten or more times. CDR3 nucleotide sequence: TGCAGTGCTAGAGAAGGAGTTAGGGCGCAGTATTTT. This sequence encodes CSAREGVRAQYF. The rearrangement joins TRBV20-1 to TRBJ2-3; D uncertain. Looked up from germline, CDR1 is DFQATT and CDR2 is SNEGSKA (reference sequence). This CDR3 region has 12 residues. V lost 0 bases, J lost 10 bases, and 11 bases lay in between.

This clonotype was counted many times. The V gene is TRBV28, the J gene TRBJ2-1; D is unresolved. The V end lost 7 bases, the J end lost 2 bases, and 12 bases lay between the germline ends. CDR1 MDHEN and CDR2 SYDVKM come from the germline V gene. The CDR3 runs 14 residues. Here the CDR3 reads CASKGWKTYNEQFF. DNA for the CDR3: TGTGCCAGCAAGGGTTGGAAAACCTACAATGAGCAGTTCTTC.

This clonotype was seen at least ten times. This sequence joins TRBV20-1 and TRBJ1-2; the D gene is possibly TRBD1 (5 bases). Deletions cut 6 bases from V and 2 bases from J, with 16 bases between. Germline assignment: CDR1 DFQATT and CDR2 SNEGSKA (reference sequence). CDR3 length: 14 amino acids. The CDR3 nucleotides are TGCAGTGCCCCCCCGGGGACTCCCAACTATGGCTACACCTTC. Protein: CSAPPGTPNYGYTF.

This clonotype was recorded many times. The chain joins TRBV11-2 to TRBJ2-1; 8 nucleotides match TRBD2. J lost 8 bases, V lost 7 bases, and 10 bases had no gene match. This CDR3 has 14 residues. Germline-derived CDR1 and CDR2 are SGHAT and FQNNGV. The CDR3 bases are TGTGCCAGCATGCCTGGGACTAGAAGGGATGAGCAGTTCTTC. Translation: CASMPGTRRDEQFF. Together with reference TRBV11-2 and TRBJ2-1, the CDR3 gives the full variable domain: EAGVAQSPRYKIIEKRQSVAFWCNPISGHATLYWYQQILGQGPKLLIQFQNNGVVDDSQLPKDRFSAERLKGVDSTLKIQPAKLEDSAVYLCASMPGTRRDEQFFGPGTRLTVL.

This clonotype has at least ten counts. In DNA form, the CDR3 reads TGCAGTGCTAGATCAAGAGACAGGGCCCGGGGGGGACGGGTCTACGAGCAGTACTTC. As protein: CSARSRDRARGGRVYEQYF. This chain joins TRBV20-1 and TRBJ2-7; possibly TRBD2 for D (8 bases). CDR1 DFQATT and CDR2 SNEGSKA come from the germline V gene (reference sequence). The CDR3 extends over 19 amino acids. The germline V and J ends were trimmed by 2 bases and 3 bases, with 29 bases remaining between them.

This clonotype was counted at least ten times. CDR3 region: CASSLDDARVGDTQYF. DNA for the CDR3: TGCGCCAGCAGCCTCGATGACGCGAGGGTGGGAGATACGCAGTATTTT. The chain links TRBV5-1 to TRBJ2-3, with a tentative D call TRBD2 (5 bases). V lost 4 bases, J lost 5 bases, and 20 bases lay in between. The CDR3 has 16 amino acids. Germline CDR1 reads SGHRS; CDR2 reads YFSETQ.

Many counts were recorded for this clonotype. This chain links TRBV3-1 with TRBJ1-2, with D possibly TRBD1 on 5 matching bases. The germline gives CDR1 LGHDT, CDR2 YNNKEL (reference sequence). Trimming shortened V by 1 base and J by 8 bases, and 11 bases separated the two germline ends. The CDR3 runs to 13 residues. CDR3 nucleotide sequence: TGTGCCAGCAGCCAAGCGAGGGGATTAGGCTACACCTTC. Its translation: CASSQARGLGYTF.

This clonotype occurred many times. The chain couples TRBV29-1 to TRBJ2-1; maybe TRBD2 (5 bases). V lost 2 bases, J lost 15 bases, and 14 bases lay in between. Looked up from germline, CDR1 is SQVTM and CDR2 is ANQGSEA. The CDR3 is 11 amino acids. The CDR3 bases are TGCAGCGTTGAAATTAGGCGGGTATCGTTCTTC. Its protein product is CSVEIRRVSFF.

Many counts were recorded for this clonotype. The chain has TRBV28 and TRBJ1-4; TRBD1 is a possible D gene (5 bases). The CDR3 is made up of 16 amino acids. Germline CDR1 reads MDHEN; CDR2 reads SYDVKM. The V and J ends lost 7 bases and 7 bases respectively, with 22 bases between them. CDR3 sequence (DNA): TGTGCCAGCACCAGTCCCGGGGGGGAATTCAGTGAAAAACTGTTTTTT. Translating gives CASTSPGGEFSEKLFF.

This clonotype was counted at least ten times. The V gene is TRBV20-1, the J gene TRBJ1-1; D is unresolved. Germline lookup yields CDR1 DFQATT and CDR2 SNEGSKA (reference sequence). Between the trimmed V and J ends, which lost 5 bases and 11 bases, there was a span of 18 bases. There are 12 residues in the CDR3. This CDR3 reads CSAAQDPLEAFF. The CDR3 DNA reads TGCAGTGCTGCCCAAGACCCGCTTGAGGCTTTCTTT.

This clonotype was seen repeatedly, ten times or more. The junction departs from germline at one end; a sequencing error may be responsible. The rearrangement uses TRBV6-2 or TRBV6-3 and TRBJ2-1, with 10 positions matching TRBD2. Germline V gene data show CDR1 as MNHEY and CDR2 as SVGEGT. This CDR3 contains 14 residues. The CDR3: CATSSSGSSNEQFF. As DNA, the CDR3 is TGTGCCACCAGTTCTAGCGGGAGTTCCAATGAGCAGTTCTTC.

This clonotype was counted ten times or more. This rearrangement joins TRBV6-2 or TRBV6-3 to TRBJ1-5, with D unresolved. V lost 2 bases and J 5 bases, leaving 4 bases between the germline ends. The CDR3 runs to 12 residues. Looked up from germline, CDR1 is MNHEY and CDR2 is SVGEGT. The CDR3 DNA is TGTGCCAGCAGTTACGGGTATCAGCCCCAGCATTTT. Translated, it gives CASSYGYQPQHF.

The table lists this clonotype with many counts. CDR3 sequence (DNA): TGTGCCAGCAACCCCAGGACAGGGCCAGAGACCCAGTACTTC. Translation gives CASNPRTGPETQYF. The chain recombines TRBV28 with TRBJ2-5, with 8 bases identical to TRBD1. CDR1 is MDHEN and CDR2 is SYDVKM in the germline V gene. V shed 7 bases, J shed 4 bases, and the junction held 8 bases outside the gene matches. The CDR3 consists of 14 residues.

This clonotype was found many times. V gene TRBV3-1 combines with J gene TRBJ2-3; D possibly corresponds to TRBD2 (6 bases). Looked up from germline, CDR1 is LGHDT and CDR2 is YNNKEL (reference sequence). This CDR3 spans 16 amino acids. The V gene lost 1 base and the J gene lost 0 bases, with 11 bases spanning the gap. This chain's CDR3 is CASSQGISGSTDTQYF. CDR3 nucleotides: TGTGCCAGCAGCCAAGGGATTAGCGGAAGCACAGATACGCAGTATTTT.

This clonotype was seen many times. The chain recombines TRBV5-1 with TRBJ2-1; perhaps TRBD2 as D (5 bases). The ends were cut back, 4 bases at V and 5 bases at J, with 19 bases in the middle. This CDR3 contains 16 residues. The germline V gene encodes CDR1 SGHRS and CDR2 YFSETQ. As DNA, the CDR3 is TGCGCCAGCAGCGGGTCCGCGGGCTTTAGGCACAATGAGCAGTTCTTC. Translation gives CASSGSAGFRHNEQFF.

This clonotype was recorded many times. V usage is TRBV29-1 and J usage is TRBJ1-1; D is unclear. The germline V and J ends were trimmed by 1 base and 7 bases, with 10 bases remaining between them. This CDR3 has 12 residues. Germline values: CDR1 SQVTM, CDR2 ANQGSEA. CDR3 DNA sequence: TGCAGCGTTGAAGGGGGAGCGATTGAAGCTTTCTTT. It encodes CSVEGGAIEAFF.

This clonotype came up many times. The chain is built from TRBV28 and TRBJ1-2; no reliable D call. The germline V gene has CDR1 MDHEN and CDR2 SYDVKM. The CDR3 is 14 residues long. V lost 8 bases and J lost 8, with 21 bases in between. CDR3 DNA: TGTGCCAGCTATAGTTCTGATCCGCCCTGGGGCTACACCTTC. This sequence encodes CASYSSDPPWGYTF.

This clonotype was counted ten times or more. This chain uses TRBV5-1 with TRBJ2-3; D is ambiguous. This CDR3 has 15 residues. Germline CDR1 SGHRS, CDR2 YFSETQ. Trimming shortened V by 2 bases and J by 0 bases, and 10 bases separated the two germline ends. The CDR3 is CASSLGSPSTDTQYF. In nucleotides, the CDR3 is TGCGCCAGCAGCTTAGGGTCTCCTAGCACAGATACGCAGTATTTT.

This clonotype came up many times. V is TRBV27 and J is TRBJ2-7; 9 positions agree with TRBD1. The CDR3 spans 13 residues. Germline CDR1 is MNHEY and CDR2 is SMNVEV (reference sequence). J gave up 6 bases and V 7 bases, and 7 bases lay outside the gene matches. The CDR3 DNA sequence: TGTGCCAGCATAGGGACAGGGAGGCGCGAGCAGTACTTC. Protein sequence: CASIGTGRREQYF.

This clonotype was picked up many times. The chain has TRBV5-1 and TRBJ1-2; 10 bases align to TRBD1. Trimming at V came to 3 bases and at J to 7 bases, leaving 12 bases not matched to a gene. The CDR3 is 16 amino acids. CDR1 is SGHRS, CDR2 YFSETQ, per germline. This chain's CDR3 is CASSSGQGNGQVGYTF. The DNA for the CDR3 is TGCGCCAGCAGCTCGGGACAGGGGAACGGTCAGGTTGGCTACACCTTC.

This clonotype was recorded many times. The V and J genes are TRBV20-1 and TRBJ2-7, with TRBD1 identical over 8 bases. The CDR3 sequence is 17 residues long. V lost 2 bases, J lost 2 bases, and 14 bases stayed unmatched. CDR1 DFQATT and CDR2 SNEGSKA come from the germline V gene (reference sequence). The CDR3: CSARIPGRTGTTYEQYF. In DNA form, the CDR3 reads TGCAGTGCTAGAATTCCGGGGCGGACAGGGACAACCTACGAGCAGTACTTC.